These T cell receptor beta chains were read from a single sample in a study of regulatory T cells in long-lasting Graves disease. TCRdb recomputed calls from the multiplex PCR reads with MiXCR, one row per CDR3 protein. This table holds about 500,000 distinct CDR3 sequences, about 17% found once. These data also featured in a second study, about T cells in Graves' hyperthyroidism and ophthalmopathy.

This sample comprised peripheral blood mononuclear cells (PBMCs), obtained at new diagnosis, from a patient treated with antithyroid drugs. The source of these receptors is a middle-aged man with Graves disease. CDR3s include the opening cysteine and the closing phenylalanine or tryptophan. D genes are given only for firm matches. Only part of the rows carry a size: once, few, many, or a class if the clone is expanded.

TRBV6-9	many	TRBJ2-1	18	TRBD2	TGTGCCAGCAGTTATTTTCGGACTAGCGGGACCCCCAACAATGAGCAGTTCTTC	CASSYFRTSGTPNNEQFF
TRBV9	many	TRBJ1-6	14	NA	TGTGCCAGCAGCGTTAGCGGGACGAATTCACCCCTCCACTTT	CASSVSGTNSPLHF
TRBV10-3	many	TRBJ2-7	14	TRBD2	TGTGCCTCAAGAGCGGGGTTGCTCAACTACGAGCAGTACTTC	CASRAGLLNYEQYF
TRBV5-4	many	TRBJ2-7	15	TRBD2	TGTGCCAGCAGCCAGAAAGCGGGAGGGTCCTACGAGCAGTACTTC	CASSQKAGGSYEQYF
TRBV6-5	many	TRBJ2-1	14	NA	TGTGCCAGCAGTTATGGGGGGGCGCGTAATGAGCAGTTCTTC	CASSYGGARNEQFF
TRBV28	few	TRBJ2-1	17	TRBD2	TGTGCCAGCAGTTTGACTAGCGGGAGGGCCTACTACAATGAGCAGTTCTTC	CASSLTSGRAYYNEQFF
TRBV7-3	NA	TRBJ2-1	18	TRBD2	TGTGCCAGCAGCTCAACTACTAGCGGGAGGGCCGCCTACAATGAGCAGTTCTTC	CASSSTTSGRAAYNEQFF
TRBV6-9	NA	TRBJ2-4	15	NA	TGTGCCAGCAGTTATGGCAGGGAGACCAAAAACATTCAGTACTTC	CASSYGRETKNIQYF
TRBV10-1	NA	TRBJ2-2	15	NA	TGCGCCAGCAGCCCCGGCGGGCCGAACACCGGGGAGCTGTTTTTT	CASSPGGPNTGELFF
TRBV20-1	many	TRBJ2-7	14	NA	TGCAGTGCTCCTTCTGCCAGGGGTCCCCACGAGCAGTACTTC	CSAPSARGPHEQYF
TRBV6-2/TRBV6-3	few	TRBJ2-2	17	NA	TGTGCCAGCAGTTACGAGATCACTAGAAAAAACACCGGGGAGCTGTTTTTT	CASSYEITRKNTGELFF
TRBV12-3/TRBV12-4	few	TRBJ2-6	14	NA	TGTGCCAGCAGTCCGAAAGGGCGGGCCAACGTCCTGACTTTC	CASSPKGRANVLTF
TRBV20-1	few	TRBJ2-7	13	TRBD2	TGCAGTGTCAGACTAGCGGGAGGTCGCGAGCAGTACTTC	CSVRLAGGREQYF
TRBV5-1	many	TRBJ2-3	14	NA	TGCGCCAGCAGCGTGGACATCAGGGAGGATACGCAGTATTTT	CASSVDIREDTQYF
TRBV29-1	NA	TRBJ2-3	12	NA	TGCAGCGTAGGGGTAGTGGCAGATACGCAGTATTTT	CSVGVVADTQYF